The sequence of this T cell receptor beta chain was determined in a study of blood T cell repertoires in COVID-19. Study at large: Sites in the United States, Italy and Spain provided acute and convalescent COVID-19 samples. T cells, B-cell-depleted T cells, or PBMCs supplied cDNA or gDNA.

This CDR3 spans 16 amino acids. Original processing methods: The assay estimated nucleated cells by amplifying reference gene primers. Generated by immunoSEQ multiplex PCR, the TCRdb table keeps only in-frame clones and is missing some. D and trimming come from the DNA, and the V and J calls and clone size come from that table. The top ten clones hold 1% of a sample with about 310,000 clones, around 86% of them seen once. The V and J genes are TRBV21-1 and TRBJ1-6; no check of the table's D call, TRBD1, against the DNA was made. TRBV21-1 is a documented pseudogene. The material sequenced was peripheral blood. This TCR was sampled from a man aged 45-65 years with active or convalescent COVID-19. CDR3 sequence: CASRGVRGSYNSPLHF. The CDR3 nucleotides read TGTGCCAGCAGGGGAGTCAGGGGTTCCTATAATTCACCCCTCCACTTT.